The 10 T cell receptor beta chains in this list originate from one sample, sequenced in a study of CD8+CD57+ T cells in acquired aplastic anemia. Template material for TCR beta VDJ and CDR3 profiling consisted of genomic DNA. TCRdb analysed the reads with MiXCR anew, one entry per CDR3 protein. The sample holds 150,000 to 200,000 distinct CDR3 sequences, around 48% seen once. Those patients picked for sequencing had displayed CD8+CD57+ cell expansion on flow cytometry. Sequenced: sorted CD4+, CD8+, or CD8+CD57+ T cells (not recorded which) from PBMCs. These receptors were taken from a human donor with aplastic anemia.

Ten or more counts support this clonotype. The chain recombines TRBV25-1 with TRBJ2-5; D not resolved. V was cut by 1 base and J by 1 base, with 4 bases left in between. This CDR3 comprises 13 residues. Germline V gene lookup returns CDR1 MGHDK and CDR2 SYGVNS. This CDR3 reads CASSEWGQETQYF. The CDR3 bases are TGTGCCAGCAGTGAATGGGGCCAAGAGACCCAGTACTTC.

J is TRBJ2-7 and V is TRBV19; 7 bases align to TRBD1. Germline V CDR1 and CDR2: LNHDA, SQIVND (reference sequence). The length of the CDR3 is 14 residues. J was trimmed by 6 bases and V by 4 bases; bases with no gene match: 9. The CDR3 sequence is CASSRGTAKLEQYF. The CDR3 coding sequence is TGTGCCAGTAGTAGGGGGACAGCGAAACTCGAGCAGTACTTC. The whole variable domain, filled in from reference TRBV19 and TRBJ2-7, reads DGGITQSPKYLFRKEGQNVTLSCEQNLNHDAMYWYRQDPGQGLRLIYYSQIVNDFQKGDIAEGYSVSREKKESFPLTVTSAQKNPTAFYLCASSRGTAKLEQYFGPGTRLTVT.

The J gene is TRBJ1-6, the V gene TRBV2; D gene uncertain. V was trimmed by 4 bases and J by 10 bases, leaving 11 bases between them. This CDR3 region has 13 residues. Looked up from germline, CDR1 is SNHLY and CDR2 is FYNNEI. The CDR3 here is CASSAMRASPLHF. DNA for the CDR3: TGTGCCAGCAGTGCCATGAGGGCCTCACCCCTCCACTTT.

V and J are TRBV12-3 or TRBV12-4 and TRBJ1-1; D unclear. V was pared by 2 bases and J by 6 bases, with 16 bases between. The CDR3 totals 15 residues. In DNA form, the CDR3 reads TGTGCCAGCAGTTTAAGTTGGAGTTTTCACTCTGAAGCTTTCTTT. This codes for CASSLSWSFHSEAFF.

V and J are TRBV20-1 and TRBJ2-7; either TRBD1 or TRBD2 may fit D (5 bases each). Germline V gene sequence: CDR1 DFQATT, CDR2 SNEGSKA (reference sequence). Trimming stripped 5 bases from V and 0 bases from J, with 11 bases between. The CDR3 is 13 residues long. This CDR3 reads CSAHGTASYEQYF. Here the CDR3 DNA reads TGCAGTGCTCATGGGACGGCCTCCTACGAGCAGTACTTC.

This clonotype occurred many times. The rearrangement uses TRBV9 and TRBJ2-1, with 8 positions matching TRBD2. The length of the CDR3 is 19 residues. V shed 2 bases and J 0 bases; nucleotides not matched to a gene: 13. Germline V gene data show CDR1 as SGDLS and CDR2 as YYNGEE. CDR3 sequence: CASSVQGGAGGSSYNEQFF. As DNA, the CDR3 is TGTGCCAGCAGCGTCCAAGGTGGGGCGGGAGGTAGCTCCTACAATGAGCAGTTCTTC. Supplemented by reference TRBV9 and TRBJ2-1, the full variable domain reads DSGVTQTPKHLITATGQRVTLRCSPRSGDLSVYWYQQSLDQGLQFLIQYYNGEERAKGNILERFSAQQFPDLHSELNLSSLELGDSALYFCASSVQGGAGGSSYNEQFFGPGTRLTVL.

Comment on this clonotype: The junction shows a germline mismatch at one end, possibly a read error. The chain carries TRBV10-3 and TRBJ2-1; 12 bases align to TRBD2. From germline, CDR1 is ENHRY and CDR2 SYGVKD. The CDR3 has 15 amino acids. CDR3 coding DNA: TGTGCCAGCAGTTTAAAGCTAGCGGGAGGGAATGAGCAGTTCTTC. It yields the protein CASSLKLAGGNEQFF.

Many counts were recorded for this clonotype. This chain links TRBV24-1 with TRBJ2-7; no firm D call. The CDR3 spans 11 residues. CDR1 KGHDR and CDR2 SFDVKD come from the germline V gene. With 4 bases removed from V and 4 bases from J, the gap between germline ends came to 4 bases. The CDR3 nucleotides are TGTGCCACCAGTGAAGGATACGAGCAGTACTTC. Amino acids: CATSEGYEQYF.

This chain connects TRBV2 to TRBJ1-1, with a weak D call TRBD1 (6 bases). Germline V gene lookup returns CDR1 SNHLY and CDR2 FYNNEI. Trimming shortened V by 6 bases and J by 10 bases, and 21 bases separated the two germline ends. The length of the CDR3 is 14 residues. The chain's CDR3 is CASREQGNVLVAFF. The CDR3 nucleotides are TGTGCCAGCAGAGAACAGGGAAATGTTCTGGTAGCTTTCTTT.

This clonotype was recorded many times. The chain combines TRBV6-2 or TRBV6-3 with TRBJ2-7, with D unclear. This CDR3 region has 11 residues. Trimming removed 0 bases at V and 5 bases at J, with 2 bases between. From germline, CDR1 is MNHEY and CDR2 SVGEGT. The CDR3: CASSYSNEQYF. The CDR3, as DNA: TGTGCCAGCAGTTACTCGAACGAGCAGTACTTC.